Below are 21 T cell receptor beta chains sequenced from a single sample in a study of glioma-infiltrating T cells. Amplification of TCR alpha and beta CDR3 regions from RNA used iRepertoire nested multiplex PCR. TCRdb passed the multiplex PCR reads through MiXCR, listing each CDR3 protein once. The table includes about 130,000 distinct CDR3 sequences, about 25% detected once. Specimen: glioma tissue, nonneoplastic brain tissue, or PBMCs (not recorded which). The origin of the receptors is a human donor with low-grade glioma or glioblastoma, undergoing nonglioma brain surgery, or in good health (not recorded which).

Points on this clonotype: Just one base apart from a much larger clone, this may be a read error. This rearrangement joins TRBV20-1 to TRBJ2-1, with D hard to call. This CDR3 spans 15 amino acids. The ends were cut back, 6 bases at V and 1 base at J, with 16 bases in the middle. Germline values: CDR1 DFQATT, CDR2 SNEGSKA (reference sequence). CDR3 sequence: CSATHGQSSYNEQFF. In nucleotides, the CDR3 is TGCAGTGCCACCCATGGGCAGAGTTCCTACAATGAGCAGTTCTTC.

The chain is built from TRBV5-1 and TRBJ1-6; no firm D call. V dropped 4 bases and J dropped 8 bases, with 10 bases sitting between them. The CDR3 is made up of 13 amino acids. Per the germline V gene, CDR1 is SGHRS and CDR2 is YFSETQ. CDR3 nucleotides: TGCGCCAGCAGCCGCTTACAAGATTCACCCCTCCACTTT. Its protein product is CASSRLQDSPLHF.

This clonotype has a handful of counts. V usage is TRBV2 and J usage is TRBJ1-5, with D perhaps TRBD1 (6 bases). The germline V gene has CDR1 SNHLY and CDR2 FYNNEI. This CDR3 spans 15 amino acids. Between the trimmed V and J ends, which lost 6 bases and 7 bases, there was a span of 19 bases. CDR3: CASSSLRTVGQPQHF. CDR3 bases: TGTGCCAGCAGCTCGCTCCGGACAGTTGGGCAGCCCCAGCATTTT. The full variable domain, with the rest looked up from reference TRBV2 and TRBJ1-5, is EPEVTQTPSHQVTQMGQEVILRCVPISNHLYFYWYRQILGQKVEFLVSFYNNEISEKSEIFDDQFSVERPDGSNFTLKIRSTKLEDSAMYFCASSSLRTVGQPQHFGDGTRLSIL.

This clonotype has a count of ten or more. The chain joins TRBV6-2 or TRBV6-3 to TRBJ1-1; D remains ambiguous. V lost 2 bases to trimming and J lost 11 bases, with 9 bases between them. The CDR3 is made up of 11 amino acids. Looked up from germline, CDR1 is MNHEY and CDR2 is SVGEGT. The CDR3 region has the DNA TGTGCCAGCAGTTACCTGGGTATCGCTTTCTTT. Translating gives CASSYLGIAFF.

For this clonotype: A much larger clone lies one base from this, so it may be a read error. The chain employs TRBV7-6 and TRBJ2-5, with D uncertain. The length of the CDR3 is 12 residues. Trimming removed 5 bases from V and 5 bases from J, with 9 bases in between. Germline values: CDR1 SGHVS, CDR2 FNYEAQ. CDR3 amino acids: CASSVPGETQYF. CDR3 in DNA: TGTGCCAGCAGCGTTCCCGGGGAGACCCAGTACTTC.

The J gene is TRBJ2-5, the V gene TRBV3-1; no definite D call. This CDR3 contains 13 residues. Trimming left V 4 bases short and J 3 bases short, with 9 bases between. Germline assignment: CDR1 LGHDT and CDR2 YNNKEL (reference sequence). The CDR3 loop is CASSPPWEETQYF. The CDR3 DNA reads TGTGCCAGCAGCCCACCCTGGGAAGAGACCCAGTACTTC.

This chain uses TRBV19 with TRBJ1-2, with D hard to call. Per germline, CDR1 LNHDA and CDR2 SQIVND (reference sequence). This CDR3 spans 13 amino acids. V lost 5 bases and J 2 bases, leaving 9 bases between the germline ends. CDR3 nucleotides: TGTGCCAGTAGTCCCTTACAGAACTATGGCTACACCTTC. This translates into CASSPLQNYGYTF.

This chain links TRBV2 with TRBJ1-5; TRBD1 is a possible D gene (5 bases). Between the trimmed V and J ends, which lost 1 base and 1 base, there was a span of 17 bases. The germline gives CDR1 SNHLY, CDR2 FYNNEI. The CDR3 contains 18 residues. Here the CDR3 reads CASSEGLVAKGSNQPQHF. CDR3 DNA sequence: TGTGCCAGCAGTGAAGGCCTAGTCGCCAAGGGGAGCAATCAGCCCCAGCATTTT.

The V gene is TRBV6-1, the J gene TRBJ1-3; a weak D match, TRBD1 (5 bases). The CDR3 spans 13 residues. Germline CDR1 and CDR2: MNHNS and SASEGT. Trimming pared 7 bases from V and 10 bases from J, leaving 17 bases between. The CDR3 DNA is TGTGCCAGCACCTTAAGGGGCGGGGGGACCATATATTTT. Translated: CASTLRGGGTIYF.

On this clonotype itself: A read error may be the cause here, since a much bigger clone is one base away. CDR3: CASTKTGGLNAEAFF. CDR3 in DNA: TGTGCCAGCACCAAGACAGGGGGGTTGAACGCTGAAGCTTTCTTT. The chain joins TRBV27 to TRBJ1-1, with TRBD1 matching over 9 bases. Per germline, CDR1 MNHEY and CDR2 SMNVEV (reference sequence). This CDR3 has 15 residues.

This clonotype was detected only a few times. This could be a read error, since a much larger clone is one nucleotide away. The missing conserved phenylalanine or tryptophan at the end of this CDR3 makes a read error likely. V is TRBV24-1 and J is TRBJ2-7, with TRBD1 matching 9 bases. J was trimmed by 1 base and V by 11 bases; bases with no gene match: 8. The CDR3 is made up of 14 amino acids. Looked up from germline, CDR1 is KGHDR and CDR2 is SFDVKD. CDR3 residues: CASTGQGRSYEQYA. CDR3 nucleotides: TGTGCCAGCACCGGACAGGGGAGGTCCTACGAGCAGTACGCC.

This rearrangement joins TRBV19 to TRBJ2-1; TRBD2 aligns across 11 bases. The CDR3 runs to 17 residues. CDR1 and CDR2 (germline): LNHDA, SQIVND (reference sequence). The V segment lost 8 bases and the J segment 8 bases; nucleotides outside the gene matches: 17. The CDR3 sequence: CASSNWAGTSGGHEQFF. The CDR3 nucleotides read TGTGCCAGTTCCAATTGGGCAGGGACTAGCGGAGGGCATGAGCAGTTCTTC.

The V call is TRBV12-3 or TRBV12-4, the J call TRBJ1-5; D call uncertain. This CDR3 is built from 14 residues. V lost 5 bases and J lost 8, with 16 bases in between. DNA for the CDR3: TGTGCCAGCAGTGGAGGACGCTTATTAGAGCCCCAGCATTTT. Translating gives CASSGGRLLEPQHF.

The genes are TRBV5-1 and TRBJ1-2, with a weak D call TRBD1 (6 bases). Germline V CDR1 and CDR2: SGHRS, YFSETQ. The CDR3 spans 13 residues. Trimming pared 5 bases from V and 2 bases from J, leaving 10 bases between. Written as DNA, the CDR3 is TGCGCCAGCAGTGTCAGGGGAAACTATGGCTACACCTTC. It specifies CASSVRGNYGYTF. Drawing the rest from reference TRBV5-1 and TRBJ1-2, the complete variable domain is KAGVTQTPRYLIKTRGQQVTLSCSPISGHRSVSWYQQTPGQGLQFLFEYFSETQRNKGNFPGRFSGRQFSNSRSEMNVSTLELGDSALYLCASSVRGNYGYTFGSGTRLTVV.

This chain joins TRBV6-1 and TRBJ1-2; TRBD1 might be the D (5 bases). In germline, CDR1 is MNHNS, CDR2 SASEGT. Trimming shortened V by 7 bases and J by 2 bases, and 14 bases separated the two germline ends. The CDR3 is made up of 14 amino acids. CDR3 DNA: TGTGCCAGCAAGAGGGTGGGGACCAACTATGGCTACACCTTC. It encodes CASKRVGTNYGYTF.

This clonotype was detected ten times or more. The chain combines TRBV6-1 with TRBJ1-1, with D maybe TRBD1 (6 bases). The CDR3 has 13 residues. The ends were cut back, 7 bases at V and 3 bases at J, with 12 bases in the middle. Germline V gene lookup returns CDR1 MNHNS and CDR2 SASEGT. DNA of the CDR3: TGTGCCAGCAACAGGGAGCTGGACACTGAAGCTTTCTTT. It is translated as CASNRELDTEAFF.

The chain employs TRBV7-3 and TRBJ2-7; 7 bases match TRBD1. The CDR3 sequence is 14 residues long. The J segment lost 1 base and the V segment lost 5 bases, leaving 5 bases of the junction unmatched. CDR1 is SGHTA and CDR2 is FQGTGA in the germline V gene. CDR3 nucleotide sequence: TGTGCCAGCAGCGCACAGGGGAATTCCTACGAGCAGTACGTC. Its translation: CASSAQGNSYEQYV.

This clonotype was observed a handful of times. V and J are TRBV28 and TRBJ1-2; D call uncertain. Looked up from germline, CDR1 is MDHEN and CDR2 is SYDVKM. The CDR3 extends over 14 amino acids. Trimming took 4 bases from V and 3 from J, leaving 12 bases between them. CDR3 loop: CASSSLGGDYGYTF. The CDR3 coding sequence is TGTGCCAGCAGTTCTCTCGGTGGTGACTATGGCTACACCTTC.

On this clonotype: A read error is possible here, since a much larger clone lies one base away. This chain links TRBV7-4 with TRBJ2-4; weak D call: TRBD1 (5 bases). The CDR3 has 12 amino acids. V was cut by 4 bases and J by 8 bases, with 9 bases left in between. Germline CDR1 and CDR2: SGHVT and SQSDAQ. The CDR3 DNA follows: TGTGCCAGCAGCTCAGGGCCAGACATTCAGTACTTC. Its protein product is CASSSGPDIQYF.

This clonotype appeared a few times. The chain uses TRBV12-3 or TRBV12-4 and TRBJ2-2; 9 bases line up with TRBD2. This CDR3 has 14 amino acids. V gave up 7 bases and J gave up 2 bases; unmatched junction bases: 2. The CDR3 DNA reads as TGTGCCAGCAAAGCGGGGGGCAACACCGGGGAGCTGTTTTTT. Encoded protein: CASKAGGNTGELFF.

Ten or more counts support this clonotype. The genes are TRBV7-2 and TRBJ2-1; a weak D match, TRBD1 (6 bases). Germline V CDR1 and CDR2: SGHTA, FQGNSA. CDR3 size: 13 residues. Trimming pared 3 bases from V and 7 bases from J, leaving 10 bases between. CDR3 DNA: TGTGCCAGCAGCTTCAGTAGGGGGAATGAGCAGTTCTTC. It encodes CASSFSRGNEQFF. Full variable domain (missing parts from reference TRBV7-2 and TRBJ2-1): GAGVSQSPSNKVTEKGKDVELRCDPISGHTALYWYRQSLGQGLEFLIYFQGNSAPDKSGLPSDRFSAERTGGSVSTLTIQRTQQEDSAVYLCASSFSRGNEQFFGPGTRLTVL.